Each of the 22 T cell receptor beta chains below was sequenced from the same sample in a study of blood T cell repertoires in COVID-19. TCRdb's table, derived via immunoSEQ multiplex PCR, lists solely in-frame clones and lacks some. The sample gives 190,000 or so clones, around nine tenths of which show up once; just under 0.9% is in the top ten. The sequenced sample consisted of peripheral blood. The receptors originated from a woman aged 18 to 35 who had recovered from COVID-19.

V is TRBV7-9 and J is TRBJ1-2; a possible D gene is TRBD1 (5 bases). The CDR3 is 15 amino acids. Germline values: CDR1 SEHNR, CDR2 FQNEAQ (reference sequence). Trimming left V 2 bases short and J 3 bases short, with 13 bases between. The CDR3 here is CASSLMGGADYGYTF. CDR3 sequence (DNA): TGTGCCAGCAGCTTAATGGGAGGGGCGGACTATGGCTACACCTTC. Supplemented by reference TRBV7-9 and TRBJ1-2, the full variable domain reads DTGVSQNPRHKITKRGQNVTFRCDPISEHNRLYWYRQTLGQGPEFLTYFQNEAQLEKSRLLSDRFSAERPKGSFSTLEIQRTEQGDSAMYLCASSLMGGADYGYTFGSGTRLTVV.

This sequence joins TRBV18 and TRBJ2-7; tentative D call: TRBD2 (5 bases). Germline CDR1 reads KGHSH; CDR2 reads LQKENI. The CDR3 consists of 15 residues. With 3 bases removed from V and 6 bases from J, the gap between germline ends came to 18 bases. The CDR3 is CASSPRSTTLREQYV. The CDR3 DNA reads as TGTGCCAGCTCACCCCGATCGACTACGCTCCGCGAGCAGTACGTC.

The CDR3: CASSQDGSGAYEQYF. The CDR3 bases are TGCGCCAGCAGCCAAGATGGTAGCGGGGCCTACGAGCAGTACTTC. This rearrangement joins TRBV4-3 to TRBJ2-7; 8 nucleotides agree with TRBD2. Germline V lookup: CDR1 LGHNA, CDR2 YSLEER. Trimming removed 0 bases from V and 2 bases from J; junction bases left unmatched: 3. The CDR3 runs to 15 residues.

This chain links TRBV5-1 with TRBJ1-1, with a weak D call TRBD1 (6 bases). This CDR3 contains 17 residues. The germline V gene has CDR1 SGHRS and CDR2 YFSETQ. V shed 0 bases and J shed 3 bases, with 18 bases lying between them. CDR3 nucleotides: TGCGCCAGCAGCTTGGCCCTGGGGGCGCACTTGGACACTGAAGCTTTCTTT. Translating gives CASSLALGAHLDTEAFF.

The chain carries TRBV11-3 and TRBJ2-1; D is perhaps TRBD2 (5 bases). The V gene's germline CDR1 is SGHNT and CDR2 YENEEA. The CDR3 is 13 residues long. With 2 bases removed from V and 8 bases from J, the gap between germline ends came to 10 bases. CDR3 coding DNA: TGTGCCAGCAGCTTAACACTAGGCCATGAGCAGTTCTTC. Translated: CASSLTLGHEQFF.

The chain links TRBV19 to TRBJ1-1; 10 bases map to TRBD1. After removal of 3 bases from V and 4 bases from J, the junction contained 2 bases not matched to a gene. The CDR3 runs 14 residues. Looked up from germline, CDR1 is LNHDA and CDR2 is SQIVND (reference sequence). Written as DNA, the CDR3 is TGTGCCAGTAGTATGACAGGGGGCTTCACTGAAGCTTTCTTT. This translates into CASSMTGGFTEAFF.

This clone came up once. The chain uses TRBV2 and TRBJ1-3; perhaps TRBD1 as D (5 bases). There are 13 residues in the CDR3. Germline CDR1 and CDR2: SNHLY and FYNNEI. Trimming took off 4 bases at V and 4 bases at J, with 8 bases between the two ends. CDR3 DNA sequence: TGTGCCAGCAGTGCGGCAGGGGGAAACACCATATATTTT. Translated, it gives CASSAAGGNTIYF.

V usage is TRBV3-1 (or the pseudogene TRBV3-2) and J usage is TRBJ2-1; the match to TRBD2 covers 12 bases. Trimming took 2 bases from V and 6 from J; bases not matched to a gene: 5. The length of the CDR3 is 16 residues. Germline V gene lookup returns CDR1 LGHDT and CDR2 YNNKEL (reference sequence). In nucleotides, the CDR3 is TGTGCCAGCAGCCAACTGTCACTAGCGGGGGGCAATGAGCAGTTCTTC. Translating it yields CASSQLSLAGGNEQFF.

V gene TRBV2 combines with J gene TRBJ2-7; TRBD1 is a possible D gene (5 bases). The CDR3 has 13 residues. V was shortened by 0 bases and J by 4 bases, with 7 bases between the two germline ends. Germline CDR1 SNHLY, CDR2 FYNNEI. The CDR3 is CASSEAWTYEQYV. CDR3 nucleotides: TGTGCCAGCAGTGAAGCTTGGACATACGAGCAGTACGTC.

The gene calls are TRBV9 and TRBJ1-2, with 7 bases matching TRBD1. V shed 0 bases and J 2 bases; nucleotides not matched to a gene: 7. This CDR3 comprises 16 residues. CDR1 and CDR2 (germline): SGDLS, YYNGEE. CDR3 sequence (DNA): TGTGCCAGCAGCGTAGGGGCAGGGGGTGGAAACTATGGCTACACCTTC. It specifies CASSVGAGGGNYGYTF.

This chain joins TRBV10-3 and TRBJ2-1; 9 bases align to TRBD2. The CDR3 is 16 amino acids. The germline gives CDR1 ENHRY, CDR2 SYGVKD. V was pared by 2 bases and J by 2 bases, with 4 bases of the junction left unmatched. The DNA for the CDR3 is TGTGCCATCAGTGAGGTCGCTAGCGGGGCCTACAATGAGCAGTTCTTC. It codes for CAISEVASGAYNEQFF.

The chain employs TRBV5-1 and TRBJ1-3, with D tentatively TRBD1 (6 bases). V was cut by 5 bases and J by 4 bases, with 16 bases left in between. This CDR3 contains 15 residues. From germline, CDR1 is SGHRS and CDR2 YFSETQ. CDR3 in amino acids: CASRPSGQRGNTIYF. DNA for the CDR3: TGCGCCAGCAGGCCCTCGGGACAAAGAGGAAACACCATATATTTT.

This clone was seen more than once but under ten times. V is TRBV10-3 and J is TRBJ2-2; 8 bases align to TRBD1. The CDR3 runs 14 residues. The germline V gene has CDR1 ENHRY and CDR2 SYGVKD. Germline trimming cut 5 bases from V and 5 bases from J; bases unmatched to any gene: 4. CDR3 in DNA: TGTGCCATCAGTAGTCGGACAGGGACCGGGGAGCTGTTTTTT. Amino acids: CAISSRTGTGELFF.

The sample holds one count of this clone. The CDR3: CASNGQISYEQYV. The CDR3 DNA sequence: TGTGCCAGCAACGGACAGATTTCCTACGAGCAGTACGTC. The chain links TRBV6-4 to TRBJ2-7, with TRBD1 as a possible D gene (6 bases). Per the germline V gene, CDR1 is MRHNA and CDR2 is SNTAGT. This CDR3 is built from 13 residues. Trimming left V 7 bases short and J 1 base short, with 11 bases between.

The rearrangement links TRBV5-4 to TRBJ2-7, with 9 positions matching TRBD1. Trimming cost V 3 bases and J 6 bases; bases outside gene matches: 13. CDR3 size: 16 residues. Germline V gives CDR1 SGHNT, CDR2 YYREEE (reference sequence). CDR3 sequence: CASSWGVPRQGGEQYF. DNA of the CDR3: TGTGCCAGCAGCTGGGGGGTCCCGCGACAGGGGGGCGAGCAGTACTTC.

Written as DNA, the CDR3 is TGTGCCAGCGGGACAGTCAGCAGGGCCAAAAACATTCAGTACTTC. Amino acid sequence: CASGTVSRAKNIQYF. The V and J genes are TRBV6-5 and TRBJ2-4, with 7 bases matching TRBD1. V gave up 8 bases and J gave up 1 base; unmatched junction bases: 8. The CDR3 is made up of 15 amino acids. Germline values: CDR1 MNHEY, CDR2 SVGAGI.

The rearrangement links TRBV14 to TRBJ2-7; 8 bases fit TRBD1. The germline gives CDR1 SGHDN, CDR2 FVKESK. Losses at the gene ends were 4 bases for V and 6 bases for J; bases not matched to a gene: 5. The CDR3 covers 13 residues. CDR3: CASSPRTGLEQYF. CDR3 DNA sequence: TGTGCCAGCAGCCCGAGGACAGGGCTCGAGCAGTACTTC.

The gene calls are TRBV19 and TRBJ2-1; TRBD2 matches 7 bases. This CDR3 contains 16 residues. Germline V lookup: CDR1 LNHDA, CDR2 SQIVND (reference sequence). The trim removed 7 bases at V and 2 bases at J, leaving 11 bases unmatched. The CDR3 nucleotides read TGTGCCAGTACCACAATCAAGCGGGGAGCCTACAATGAGCAGTTCTTC. Residues: CASTTIKRGAYNEQFF. The full variable domain, in which reference TRBV19 and TRBJ2-1 provide the parts outside the CDR3, is DGGITQSPKYLFRKEGQNVTLSCEQNLNHDAMYWYRQDPGQGLRLIYYSQIVNDFQKGDIAEGYSVSREKKESFPLTVTSAQKNPTAFYLCASTTIKRGAYNEQFFGPGTRLTVL.

The CDR3 DNA reads TGTGCCAGCAGCAAGCCGGGACAGGGGTCCTACGAGCAGTACTTC. Protein sequence: CASSKPGQGSYEQYF. The chain uses TRBV11-1 and TRBJ2-7; 10 nucleotides align to TRBD1. In germline, CDR1 is SGHAT, CDR2 FQDESV (reference sequence). The CDR3 runs 15 residues. Unmatched junction bases numbered 5, after V lost 5 bases and J lost 1 base.

The gene calls are TRBV6-6 and TRBJ2-3, with TRBD2 matching 9 bases. The CDR3 covers 16 residues. Germline V gives CDR1 MNHNY, CDR2 SVGAGI (reference sequence). J gave up 5 bases and V 2 bases, and 8 bases lay outside the gene matches. The CDR3 is CASSYPRQREEDTQYF. The CDR3 nucleotides are TGTGCCAGCAGTTACCCCCGCCAGCGGGAGGAAGATACGCAGTATTTT.

This rearrangement joins TRBV7-2 to TRBJ1-2, with 7 positions matching TRBD1. Germline lookup yields CDR1 SGHTA and CDR2 FQGNSA. The CDR3 length is 15 residues. J lost 5 bases, V lost 5 bases, and 11 bases had no gene match. CDR3 amino acids: CASSPGTERPYGYTF. Written as DNA, the CDR3 is TGTGCCAGCAGCCCGGGGACAGAGAGACCTTATGGCTACACCTTC.

This clone was seen once. The chain is built from TRBV9 and TRBJ2-5; TRBD2 aligns across 12 bases. Per the germline V gene, CDR1 is SGDLS and CDR2 is YYNGEE. With V trimmed by 2 bases and J by 4 bases, 3 bases remained unmatched. The length of the CDR3 is 15 residues. The CDR3 spells CASSVLAGGGETQYF. The CDR3 nucleotides are TGTGCCAGCAGCGTTCTAGCGGGAGGGGGAGAGACCCAGTACTTC.